Below, 9 T cell receptor beta chains from the same sample are listed, as sequenced in a study of regulatory T cells in long-lasting Graves disease (dated by TCRdb to about 2021). In the paper's terms, the time point label means: newly diagnosed GD, antithyroid drugs for less than 3 months. For both TCR sequencing and RNA sequencing, RNA was extracted from PBMCs in TRIzol. The library was built by means of multiplex PCR. Sequencing relied on an Illumina HiSeq 4000. CDR3 regions were amplified by Arm-PCR with iRepertoire HTBI primers to construct TCR beta libraries. Starting from the raw public reads, TCRdb applied fastp trimming at Q25, assembled clones with MiXCR and retained in-frame beta chains. Every entry covers one CDR3 protein and lists the most common genes and DNA from its rows. The sample has roughly 440,000 distinct CDR3 sequences on record, about 16% of them singletons. The ten largest account for 23% of the sample.

The same specimen was also included in a second study, on T cells in Graves' hyperthyroidism and ophthalmopathy.

This sample comprised peripheral blood mononuclear cells (PBMCs), obtained at new diagnosis, from a patient treated with antithyroid drugs. These receptor sequences come from a woman younger than 30 with Graves disease. Donor details come from another sample of the same person, matched by shared clones.

CDR3 in DNA: TGTGCCAGCAGTTATCCCCGCCGGGACAGGGGGCGGTACGAGCAGTACTTC. It is translated as CASSYPRRDRGRYEQYF. The chain couples TRBV6-9 to TRBJ2-7, with 12 bases matching TRBD1. Germline lookup yields CDR1 MNHGY and CDR2 SVAAGI. This CDR3 is 17 amino acids long. V was pared by 2 bases and J by 4 bases, with 9 bases of the junction left unmatched.

The chain employs TRBV6-1 and TRBJ1-1; the D gene is possibly TRBD1 (6 bases). Germline V gene sequence: CDR1 MNHNS, CDR2 SASEGT. The CDR3 extends over 16 amino acids. V was cut by 5 bases and J by 1 base, with 17 bases left in between. The CDR3 here is CASSPLRGGWNTEAFF. The CDR3 nucleotides are TGTGCCAGCAGTCCTCTCCGTGGGGGCTGGAACACTGAAGCTTTCTTT.

The genes are TRBV4-1 and TRBJ1-2; a weak D match, TRBD1 (5 bases). V was clipped by 0 bases and J by 4 bases, with 12 bases between them. The CDR3 is 15 residues long. Germline V lookup: CDR1 MGHRA, CDR2 YSYEKL. The CDR3 bases are TGCGCCAGCAGCCAAGATGGAGACAGATTCTATGGCTACACCTTC. As protein: CASSQDGDRFYGYTF.

This clonotype was counted many times. The gene calls are TRBV7-8 and TRBJ2-4; TRBD2 aligns across 10 bases. The germline CDR1 and CDR2 sequences are SGHVS and FQNEAQ. The CDR3 loop spans 16 amino acids. The junction had 7 bases not matched to a gene; V was cut back by 4 bases and J by 4 bases. The chain's CDR3 is CASSSAGGQAKNIQYF. In nucleotides, the CDR3 is TGTGCCAGCAGCTCAGCGGGGGGGCAGGCGAAAAACATTCAGTACTTC.

The chain couples TRBV29-1 to TRBJ2-3; D is perhaps TRBD2 (6 bases). The V and J ends lost 7 bases and 5 bases respectively, with 16 bases between them. Looked up from germline, CDR1 is SQVTM and CDR2 is ANQGSEA. This CDR3 is built from 13 residues. The chain's CDR3 is CSAVGGTLDTQYF. In nucleotides, the CDR3 is TGCAGCGCCGTAGGAGGGACCCTAGATACGCAGTATTTT.

The table lists this clonotype with many counts. V gene TRBV20-1 combines with J gene TRBJ1-5, with 8 bases lining up with TRBD1. The CDR3 consists of 15 residues. Trimming removed 3 bases from V and 1 base from J; junction bases left unmatched: 5. Germline CDR1 and CDR2: DFQATT and SNEGSKA (reference sequence). The CDR3 reads CSARDRVLSNQPQHF. The CDR3 region has the DNA TGCAGTGCTAGGGACAGGGTATTAAGCAATCAGCCCCAGCATTTT.

The chain combines TRBV3-1 with TRBJ1-1, with D possibly being TRBD1 (6 bases). The germline CDR1 and CDR2 sequences are LGHDT and YNNKEL (reference sequence). V shed 4 bases and J shed 3 bases, with 15 bases lying between them. The length of the CDR3 is 15 residues. For the CDR3, the DNA is TGTGCCAGCAGCCCCCTGAACAGGGTGGACACTGAAGCTTTCTTT. Translation: CASSPLNRVDTEAFF.

The table lists this clonotype with a few counts. The gene calls are TRBV29-1 and TRBJ1-5; maybe TRBD1 (5 bases). Trimming took off 4 bases at V and 2 bases at J, with 12 bases between the two ends. The CDR3 sequence is 14 residues long. Looked up from germline, CDR1 is SQVTM and CDR2 is ANQGSEA. CDR3: CSVGGGSGNQPQHF. Here the CDR3 DNA reads TGCAGCGTTGGCGGGGGATCGGGCAATCAGCCCCAGCATTTT.

As DNA, the CDR3 is TGTGCCAGCAGCCCCAGGTTAGCGGCAGATACGCAGTATTTT. Its translation: CASSPRLAADTQYF. The chain links TRBV14 to TRBJ2-3; tentatively, D is TRBD2 (6 bases). Per germline, CDR1 SGHDN and CDR2 FVKESK. Trimming removed 4 bases from V and 4 bases from J, with 12 bases in between. There are 14 residues in the CDR3.